Presented here are 8 T cell receptor beta chains from one specimen sequenced in a study of blood T cell repertoires in COVID-19. The assay was immunoSEQ multiplex PCR, and TCRdb's table has in-frame clones only and misses some. Here the sample spans around 130,000 clones, around 76% being singletons. Sequenced material: peripheral blood. The receptors derive from a human donor in a cohort sampled during active COVID-19.

The chain recombines TRBV4-2 with TRBJ1-5, with TRBD1 identical over 9 bases. The CDR3 runs 16 residues. V was clipped by 1 base and J by 4 bases; unmatched bases: 5. The germline V gene encodes CDR1 LGHNA and CDR2 YNFKEQ. For the CDR3, the DNA is TGTGCCAGCAGCCAAGGTACGGACAGGGGAAATCAGCCCCAGCATTTT. Translated: CASSQGTDRGNQPQHF.

This clone appeared a few times. The V and J genes are TRBV18 and TRBJ2-3; TRBD2 matches 8 bases. Looked up from germline, CDR1 is KGHSH and CDR2 is LQKENI. The CDR3 spans 17 residues. The J segment lost 6 bases and the V segment lost 2 bases, leaving 13 bases of the junction unmatched. The CDR3 sequence: CASSPGGAGVLQDTQYF. CDR3 DNA sequence: TGTGCCAGCTCACCAGGGGGAGCGGGGGTCCTGCAGGATACGCAGTATTTT.

This chain connects TRBV18 to TRBJ1-1, with 7 bases aligning to TRBD1. CDR3 length: 15 residues. CDR1 and CDR2 from the germline V gene are KGHSH and LQKENI. J gave up 1 base and V 3 bases, and 5 bases lay outside the gene matches. The CDR3 DNA is TGTGCCAGCTCACCCCCCGGGACAGCGAACACTGAAGCTTTCTTT. This encodes CASSPPGTANTEAFF.

The gene calls are TRBV5-4 and TRBJ2-7, with TRBD2 matching 14 bases. V shed 3 bases and J 5 bases; nucleotides not matched to a gene: 4. Per the germline V gene, CDR1 is SGHNT and CDR2 is YYREEE (reference sequence). This CDR3 is built from 15 residues. DNA of the CDR3: TGTGCCAGCAGCTCCGGACTAGCGGGGGGTAACGAGCAGTACTTC. This codes for CASSSGLAGGNEQYF.

The chain has TRBV2 and TRBJ1-2, with D perhaps matching TRBD1 (6 bases). The length of the CDR3 is 12 residues. Germline values: CDR1 SNHLY, CDR2 FYNNEI. The V end was cut by 8 bases, the J end by 4 bases, with 11 bases between. The CDR3 protein is CASRDRLYGYTF. The CDR3 DNA follows: TGTGCCAGCCGAGACAGGCTCTATGGCTACACCTTC.

The rearrangement joins TRBV4-1 to TRBJ2-3, with a weak D call TRBD2 (6 bases). With 2 bases removed from V and 5 bases from J, the gap between germline ends came to 14 bases. This CDR3 comprises 15 residues. CDR1 is MGHRA, CDR2 YSYEKL, per germline. DNA of the CDR3: TGCGCCAGCAGCCAAACTACCGGGAGCGGAGATACGCAGTATTTT. Protein: CASSQTTGSGDTQYF.

The count of this clone is one. The chain couples TRBV5-4 to TRBJ2-7, with TRBD1 identical over 7 bases. This CDR3 has 13 residues. The ends lost 2 bases at V and 4 bases at J; junction bases unmatched: 3. Germline lookup yields CDR1 SGHNT and CDR2 YYREEE (reference sequence). DNA for the CDR3: TGTGCCAGCAGCTTCAGGGGGTTGTACGAGCAGTACTTC. Amino acid sequence: CASSFRGLYEQYF. Filled out from reference TRBV5-4 and TRBJ2-7, the complete variable domain reads ETGVTQSPTHLIKTRGQQVTLRCSSQSGHNTVSWYQQALGQGPQFIFQYYREEENGRGNFPPRFSGLQFPNYSSELNVNALELDDSALYLCASSFRGLYEQYFGPGTRLTVT.

The chain links TRBV19 to TRBJ1-5; 10 bases align to TRBD1. This CDR3 has 15 residues. From germline, CDR1 is LNHDA and CDR2 SQIVND (reference sequence). J was trimmed by 1 base and V by 6 bases; bases with no gene match: 3. The CDR3 region has the DNA TGTGCCAGTAGAGACAGGGGGCAAAGCAATCAGCCCCAGCATTTT. The encoded protein is CASRDRGQSNQPQHF.